The entry below describes one T cell receptor beta chain. These data belong to a study of technical replicates of blood from a few donors. Germline V CDR1 and CDR2: MDHEN, SYDVKM. V lost 6 bases, J lost 5 bases, and 7 bases stayed unmatched. The CDR3 runs 16 residues. Here immunoSEQ multiplex PCR was the method, and the copy in TCRdb shows in-frame clones only, minus some. The sample includes over 65,000 clones, approximately 95% seen only once; the top ten take 0.26%. The sequencing sample was made of T cells isolated from PBMCs. V gene TRBV28 combines with J gene TRBJ2-1; 13 bases are shared with TRBD2. The receptor was derived from a human donor in good health. The CDR3 DNA follows: TGTGCCAGCAGCCCAACTAGCGGGAGGGCCCACAATGAGCAGTTCTTC. It codes for CASSPTSGRAHNEQFF.